The 10 T cell receptor beta chains listed next were all sequenced from one sample in a study of blood T cell repertoires in COVID-19. TCRdb's table, derived via immunoSEQ multiplex PCR, lists solely in-frame clones and lacks some. The sample yields 150,000 to 200,000 clones, 85% to 90% seen once. The sequenced sample was peripheral blood. The receptors were sampled from a person aged 65 to 85 with COVID-19, enrolled during active disease.

This clone was seen a handful of times. J is TRBJ2-7 and V is TRBV7-3; weak D call: TRBD2 (5 bases). The germline V and J ends were trimmed by 3 bases and 6 bases, with 12 bases remaining between them. In germline, CDR1 is SGHTA, CDR2 FQGTGA. The CDR3 has 13 amino acids. The CDR3, as DNA: TGTGCCAGCAGCTTTGCCCTGGGGAGCGAGCAGTACTTC. Translation gives CASSFALGSEQYF.

This chain links TRBV19 with TRBJ2-2, with TRBD2 matching 12 bases. The CDR3 has 15 residues. Germline trimming cut 4 bases from V and 6 bases from J; bases unmatched to any gene: 3. Germline loops: CDR1 LNHDA, CDR2 SQIVND (reference sequence). The CDR3 nucleotides read TGTGCCAGTAGTAGCCTAGCGGGAGGGCCCGGGGAGCTGTTTTTT. The encoded protein is CASSSLAGGPGELFF.

The chain is built from TRBV19 and TRBJ2-5, with D perhaps matching TRBD2 (7 bases). This CDR3 contains 15 residues. With 1 base removed from V and 5 bases from J, the gap between germline ends came to 14 bases. Germline V gene data show CDR1 as LNHDA and CDR2 as SQIVND (reference sequence). CDR3 sequence (DNA): TGTGCCAGTAGTATAGCGGGGGGCCTGGGGGAGACCCAGTACTTC. This codes for CASSIAGGLGETQYF.

The chain couples TRBV10-2 to TRBJ2-7; TRBD2 agrees at 7 bases. In germline, CDR1 is WSHSY, CDR2 SAAADI. CDR3 length: 16 residues. With V trimmed by 3 bases and J by 7 bases, 15 bases remained unmatched. CDR3 amino acids: CASSDPWGRAGKEQYF. The DNA for the CDR3 is TGCGCCAGCAGTGACCCTTGGGGGAGGGCCGGGAAGGAGCAGTACTTC.

This rearrangement joins TRBV5-1 to TRBJ2-3; 10 bases fit TRBD1. Germline V gene sequence: CDR1 SGHRS, CDR2 YFSETQ. The CDR3 is made up of 17 amino acids. V shed 1 base, J shed 1 base, and the junction held 6 bases outside the gene matches. The CDR3 region is CASSLSPGTGGTDTQYF. The CDR3 coding sequence is TGCGCCAGCAGCTTGTCGCCCGGGACAGGGGGCACAGATACGCAGTATTTT.

This chain connects TRBV18 to TRBJ1-2, with a possible D match to TRBD1 (6 bases). Trimming left V 2 bases short and J 4 bases short, with 11 bases between. Germline CDR1 is KGHSH and CDR2 is LQKENI. The length of the CDR3 is 14 residues. As DNA, the CDR3 is TGTGCCAGCTCACCAAATACAGGGTCCTATGGCTACACCTTC. Its protein is CASSPNTGSYGYTF.

V and J are TRBV5-1 and TRBJ1-2; D is perhaps TRBD1 (5 bases). The CDR3 runs 13 residues. Germline V gene lookup returns CDR1 SGHRS and CDR2 YFSETQ. The germline V and J ends were trimmed by 4 bases and 4 bases, with 11 bases remaining between them. DNA for the CDR3: TGCGCCAGCAGCGTCGGGACTCCCTATGGCTACACCTTC. Its protein is CASSVGTPYGYTF.

J is TRBJ2-1 and V is TRBV4-3; 8 bases are shared with TRBD2. The CDR3 length is 15 residues. In germline, CDR1 is LGHNA, CDR2 YSLEER. The trim removed 1 base at V and 3 bases at J, leaving 2 bases unmatched. The CDR3 nucleotides are TGCGCCAGCAGCCAAGGTGGGACTAGCTACAATGAGCAGTTCTTC. Translation: CASSQGGTSYNEQFF.

The genes are TRBV10-3 and TRBJ2-5; D might be TRBD2 (5 bases). This CDR3 is 14 amino acids long. Germline values: CDR1 ENHRY, CDR2 SYGVKD. The germline V and J ends were trimmed by 7 bases and 2 bases, with 14 bases remaining between them. DNA for the CDR3: TGTGCCATCAAGCGGCACACGGAACAAGAGACCCAGTACTTC. Translation: CAIKRHTEQETQYF.

The chain couples TRBV18 to TRBJ2-4; TRBD2 aligns across 8 bases. V lost 3 bases to trimming and J lost 8 bases; unmatched junction nucleotides: 3. The CDR3 runs 13 residues. Per the germline V gene, CDR1 is KGHSH and CDR2 is LQKENI. CDR3 DNA: TGTGCCAGCTCACCCCAGCGGGAGTACATTCAGTACTTC. Its protein product is CASSPQREYIQYF.